This is a list of T cell receptor beta chains from one sample in a study of blood T cell repertoires in COVID-19. Clones were sequenced by immunoSEQ multiplex PCR, and TCRdb holds only the in-frame ones, with some missing. The sample holds about 170,000 clones, 82% seen once. The sample consisted of peripheral blood. Receptor source: a woman between 35 and 50 years old with COVID-19, enrolled during active disease. Both conserved end residues are trimmed from each CDR3.

v_call cdr3_length cdr3_aa
TRBV6-5 10 ASSRNTGELF
TRBV13 15 ASSFQRTRSSYNEQF
TRBV5-8 16 ASSLGTGLRTGGDTQY
TRBV5-1 12 ASSLGLAGNEQF
TRBV27 12 ASSWGGSNTEAF
TRBV7-9 14 ASSFTSGGYGETQY
TRBV6-5 11 ATSTRFGGEQY
TRBV30 14 AWSVLAGAGTGELF
TRBV5-1 13 ASSLWYQENSPLH
TRBV2 12 ASRPAYTKETQY
TRBV29-1 8 SAGQGGYT
TRBV6-5 11 ASSRNHGTEAF
TRBV27 11 ASKGQDKDTQY
TRBV7-8 15 ASSPRGTSGVQETQY
TRBV9 11 ASSVAGTGELF
TRBV7-6 10 ASSPVINEQF
TRBV19 12 ASSTRQGITEAF
TRBV19 13 ASTSGTSGRMEQF
TRBV7-9 12 ASSLETGDYGYT
TRBV6-5 11 ASTTGGNSPLH
TRBV7-6 15 ASSLQAASGRTDTQY
TRBV30 11 AWSVSAGKSYT
TRBV7-8 14 ASSLAGGAARDEQF
TRBV6-5 13 ASKEGTGEVETQY
TRBV28 10 ASLGGEETQY
TRBV7-3 12 ASSLNGGGTEAF
TRBV28 16 ASMRPGGELDRNQPQH
TRBV5-1 10 ASLGENTEAF
TRBV19 12 ASSMSGGGTEAF
TRBV6-6 13 ASSSYQGANQPQH
TRBV7-2 13 ATQRGGAGTGELF
TRBV7-3 11 ASSLSGGRTQY
TRBV5-1 11 ASSRIDTGELF
TRBV7-3 11 ASSSLGSQTQY
TRBV7-9 13 ASSPRGGKQETQY
TRBV5-1 11 ASSWDFTDTQY
TRBV2 13 ASSRAAYITDTQY
TRBV18 14 ASSTMGGQENTEAF
TRBV5-1 13 ASSKGQSNTGELF
TRBV15 13 ATSRDLSTKNIQY
TRBV28 13 ASSFPNTRSGELF
TRBV7-9 13 ASSLTGAARNGYT
TRBV5-4 11 ASSTSGGHEQF
TRBV7-9 12 ASTWTGVYNEQF
TRBV7-9 10 ASSSYQETQY